Below, one TCR beta chain is given with its context. The memory fraction was CD4+CD45RO+CD25- cells. Full-length variable regions came from constant-region reverse primers plus semi-nested Nested Universal Primer A PCR. TCRdb processed the 5' RACE reads anew with MiXCR; each CDR3 protein has one entry. The sample records tens of thousands of distinct CDR3 sequences, about 29% being singletons. This CDR3 has 15 residues. Germline-derived CDR1 and CDR2 are LNHNV and YYDKDF (reference sequence). The V and J ends lost 1 base and 2 bases respectively, with 12 bases between them. This TCR was recovered from a female donor with breast cancer. The chain joins TRBV15 to TRBJ2-7; D gene ambiguous. Sequenced material: memory CD4+ T cells sorted from a lymph node. The subset: memory CD4+ T cells, CD4+CD45RO+CD25-. The DNA of the CDR3 is TGTGCCACCAGCAGAGTATTCGGCACCGCCTACGAGCAGTACTTC. Translation gives CATSRVFGTAYEQYF.